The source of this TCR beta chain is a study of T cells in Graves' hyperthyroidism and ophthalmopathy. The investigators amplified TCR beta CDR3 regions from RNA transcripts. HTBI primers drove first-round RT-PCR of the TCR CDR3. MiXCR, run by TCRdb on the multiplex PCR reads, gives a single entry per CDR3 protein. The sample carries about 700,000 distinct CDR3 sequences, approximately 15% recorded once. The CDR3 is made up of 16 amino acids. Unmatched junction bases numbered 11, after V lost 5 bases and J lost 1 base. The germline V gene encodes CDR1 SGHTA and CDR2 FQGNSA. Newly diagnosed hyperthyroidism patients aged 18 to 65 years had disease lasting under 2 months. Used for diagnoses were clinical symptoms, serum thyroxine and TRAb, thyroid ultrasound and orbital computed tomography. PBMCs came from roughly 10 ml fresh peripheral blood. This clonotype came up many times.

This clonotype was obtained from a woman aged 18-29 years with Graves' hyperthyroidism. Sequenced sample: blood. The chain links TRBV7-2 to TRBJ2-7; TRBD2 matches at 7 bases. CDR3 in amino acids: CASSRSSGTRSYEQYF. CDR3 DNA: TGTGCCAGCAGCCGCTCTAGCGGTACGAGGTCCTACGAGCAGTACTTC.